The 17 T cell receptor beta chains below were found in one sample sequenced in a study of post-analysis software for immune sequencing data (dated by TCRdb to the mid-2010s). Broad study findings and their caveats: A handful of TRBV segments, including TRBV5-6, TRBV5-1 and TRBV20-1, were significantly more frequent in patients than controls.

For these receptors, no antigen is known. Library construction relied on PCR. Sequenced using an Illumina HiSeq 2500. To reduce PCR and sequencing biases, unique molecular identifiers were incorporated into the TCR beta cDNA libraries. In-frame beta chains were kept once TCRdb had trimmed the public reads at Q25 with fastp and called clones with MiXCR. Here each entry gathers all rows of one CDR3 protein and keeps the most common genes and DNA. The sample records under 900,000 distinct CDR3 sequences, about 57% of which are singletons. The ten biggest clones cover roughly 4.4% of the sample. The material sequenced was blood. These receptors came from a girl aged 10-17 years with multiple sclerosis.

This clonotype occurred a few times. DNA of the CDR3: TGTGCCAGCAGTTTCCCCGGGACTACTCATACGCAGTATTTT. Translation: CASSFPGTTHTQYF. The rearrangement joins TRBV12-3 or TRBV12-4 to TRBJ2-3, with 7 bases aligning to TRBD2. The ends lost 3 bases at V and 7 bases at J; junction bases unmatched: 7. The CDR3 totals 14 residues.

J is TRBJ2-1 and V is TRBV5-6; D uncertain. The germline V gene has CDR1 SGHDT and CDR2 YYEEEE. CDR3 length equals 14 residues. V shed 7 bases and J shed 4 bases, with 15 bases lying between them. This chain's CDR3 is CASLGPAVYNEQFF. The CDR3 region has the DNA TGTGCCAGCCTCGGACCGGCAGTTTACAATGAGCAGTTCTTC.

The CDR3 here is CASSLDGGGARRDEQFF. The CDR3 DNA sequence: TGCGCCAGCAGCTTGGACGGTGGGGGGGCCCGAAGGGATGAGCAGTTCTTC. The J gene is TRBJ2-1, the V gene TRBV5-1; the D gene is possibly TRBD2 (7 bases). There are 17 residues in the CDR3. Germline V gene data show CDR1 as SGHRS and CDR2 as YFSETQ. The ends were cut back, 0 bases at V and 8 bases at J, with 21 bases in the middle.

This clonotype was observed a single time. This chain links TRBV5-1 with TRBJ1-4, with D hard to call. This CDR3 has 14 amino acids. Germline loops: CDR1 SGHRS, CDR2 YFSETQ. V was cut by 0 bases and J by 5 bases, with 8 bases left in between. DNA of the CDR3: TGCGCCAGCAGCTTGGACAACGAAAATGAAAAACTGTTTTTT. Translation gives CASSLDNENEKLFF.

This clonotype was picked up one time. This chain connects TRBV3-1 to TRBJ1-4; no clear D. Germline V gene data show CDR1 as LGHDT and CDR2 as YNNKEL (reference sequence). Trimming pared 4 bases from V and 6 bases from J, leaving 9 bases between. The CDR3 is 13 residues long. The CDR3 region is CASSRIQDEKLFF. In DNA, the CDR3 is TGTGCCAGCAGCCGCATTCAAGATGAAAAACTGTTTTTT. Drawing the rest from reference TRBV3-1 and TRBJ1-4, the complete variable domain is DTAVSQTPKYLVTQMGNDKSIKCEQNLGHDTMYWYKQDSKKFLKIMFSYNNKELIINETVPNRFSPKSPDKAHLNLHINSLELGDSAVYFCASSRIQDEKLFFGSGTQLSVL.

The chain has TRBV29-1 and TRBJ2-3; D possibly corresponds to TRBD2 (5 bases). Between the trimmed V and J ends, which lost 3 bases and 3 bases, there was a span of 19 bases. The CDR3 loop spans 16 amino acids. Germline-derived CDR1 and CDR2 are SQVTM and ANQGSEA. CDR3 in amino acids: CSVERGRGMGTDTQYF. The CDR3 coding sequence is TGCAGCGTTGAGAGAGGGAGAGGGATGGGGACAGATACGCAGTATTTT.

This clonotype has more than one count but fewer than ten. This chain joins TRBV7-6 and TRBJ2-7, with 10 positions matching TRBD2. The CDR3 is 16 amino acids. CDR1 is SGHVS and CDR2 is FNYEAQ in the germline V gene. Trimming removed 0 bases from V and 4 bases from J; junction bases left unmatched: 6. CDR3 nucleotides: TGTGCCAGCAGCTTAGCGAAAGCGGGAGGGATTTACGAGCAGTACTTC. This translates into CASSLAKAGGIYEQYF. The whole variable domain, filled in from reference TRBV7-6 and TRBJ2-7, reads GAGVSQSPRYKVTKRGQDVALRCDPISGHVSLYWYRQALGQGPEFLTYFNYEAQQDKSGLPNDRFSAERPEGSISTLTIQRTEQRDSAMYRCASSLAKAGGIYEQYFGPGTRLTVT.

The genes are TRBV2 and TRBJ2-1; the D gene is possibly TRBD2 (5 bases). V was pared by 3 bases and J by 9 bases, with 15 bases between. Germline CDR1 SNHLY, CDR2 FYNNEI. The CDR3 totals 14 residues. The CDR3 region is CASSDGLPSGEQFF. CDR3 in DNA: TGTGCCAGCAGTGACGGGCTCCCCAGCGGTGAGCAGTTCTTC.

This clonotype was seen just once. The chain joins TRBV9 to TRBJ2-7, with TRBD2 matching over 9 bases. This CDR3 has 16 residues. The V gene end was trimmed by 0 bases and the J gene end by 0 bases; junction bases not matched to a gene: 4. Germline CDR1 is SGDLS and CDR2 is YYNGEE. The CDR3 reads CASSVGTSVSSYEQYF. In nucleotides, the CDR3 is TGTGCCAGCAGCGTAGGGACTAGCGTGAGCTCCTACGAGCAGTACTTC.

This chain links TRBV7-9 with TRBJ1-2; D remains ambiguous. V lost 6 bases and J lost 6, with 14 bases in between. CDR3 length equals 13 residues. Germline V CDR1 and CDR2: SEHNR, FQNEAQ (reference sequence). The DNA for the CDR3 is TGTGCCAGCAGTAGCCGGACGGCTGATGGCTACACCTTC. Protein: CASSSRTADGYTF.

For the CDR3, the DNA is TGCGCCAGCAGCTTCGTTAAAGGACAGGGTATTTACGAGCAGTACTTC. Its protein is CASSFVKGQGIYEQYF. The chain employs TRBV5-1 and TRBJ2-7; TRBD1 aligns across 8 bases. Germline V gene data show CDR1 as SGHRS and CDR2 as YFSETQ. V was clipped by 2 bases and J by 4 bases; unmatched bases: 11. The CDR3 has 16 amino acids.

J is TRBJ2-1 and V is TRBV29-1; D is unclear. The CDR3 consists of 12 residues. Between the trimmed V and J ends, which lost 0 bases and 2 bases, there was a span of 2 bases. Germline assignment: CDR1 SQVTM and CDR2 ANQGSEA. The CDR3 protein is CSVEDAYNEQFF. In DNA, the CDR3 is TGCAGCGTTGAAGATGCCTACAATGAGCAGTTCTTC.

The genes are TRBV29-1 and TRBJ2-5, with TRBD2 matching over 14 bases. The CDR3 is made up of 14 amino acids. J lost 4 bases, V lost 7 bases, and 5 bases had no gene match. Germline V gene data show CDR1 as SQVTM and CDR2 as ANQGSEA. DNA of the CDR3: TGCAGCGCACGGACTAGCGGGGGGCCAGAGACCCAGTACTTC. Residues: CSARTSGGPETQYF.

The chain couples TRBV5-1 to TRBJ2-5; TRBD2 aligns across 12 bases. This CDR3 has 15 amino acids. Germline V CDR1 and CDR2: SGHRS, YFSETQ. V trimming: 0 bases; J trimming: 3 bases; junction bases outside the gene matches: 0. The DNA of the CDR3 is TGCGCCAGCAGCTTGGCTAGCGGGAGGGAAGAGACCCAGTACTTC. It codes for CASSLASGREETQYF.

The CDR3: CASSPRGREPYEQYF. The CDR3 nucleotides are TGCGCCAGCAGCCCACGGGGGAGGGAGCCCTACGAGCAGTACTTC. The V call is TRBV5-1, the J call TRBJ2-7; 7 bases map to TRBD2. The germline V gene has CDR1 SGHRS and CDR2 YFSETQ. The CDR3 has 15 amino acids. The V gene end was trimmed by 4 bases and the J gene end by 2 bases; junction bases not matched to a gene: 9.

The DNA of the CDR3 is TGCGCCAGCAGCTTCAGACTAGCCGGGGGGTTAGAGACCCAGTACTTC. Protein: CASSFRLAGGLETQYF. The chain couples TRBV5-1 to TRBJ2-7, with 7 bases identical to TRBD2. The J call may not be correct, given that the DNA end is closer to TRBJ2-5. Looked up from germline, CDR1 is SGHRS and CDR2 is YFSETQ. The CDR3 extends over 16 amino acids.

CDR3 protein: CASSVWGGSSYNEQFF. The CDR3 nucleotides read TGTGCCAGCAGCGTGTGGGGGGGGTCGTCCTACAATGAGCAGTTCTTC. The rearrangement links TRBV9 to TRBJ2-1, with 7 nucleotides matching TRBD2. V was clipped by 2 bases and J by 1 base; unmatched bases: 6. The CDR3 extends over 16 amino acids. The V gene's germline CDR1 is SGDLS and CDR2 YYNGEE. The variable domain in full, completed from reference TRBV9 and TRBJ2-1, reads DSGVTQTPKHLITATGQRVTLRCSPRSGDLSVYWYQQSLDQGLQFLIQYYNGEERAKGNILERFSAQQFPDLHSELNLSSLELGDSALYFCASSVWGGSSYNEQFFGPGTRLTVL.